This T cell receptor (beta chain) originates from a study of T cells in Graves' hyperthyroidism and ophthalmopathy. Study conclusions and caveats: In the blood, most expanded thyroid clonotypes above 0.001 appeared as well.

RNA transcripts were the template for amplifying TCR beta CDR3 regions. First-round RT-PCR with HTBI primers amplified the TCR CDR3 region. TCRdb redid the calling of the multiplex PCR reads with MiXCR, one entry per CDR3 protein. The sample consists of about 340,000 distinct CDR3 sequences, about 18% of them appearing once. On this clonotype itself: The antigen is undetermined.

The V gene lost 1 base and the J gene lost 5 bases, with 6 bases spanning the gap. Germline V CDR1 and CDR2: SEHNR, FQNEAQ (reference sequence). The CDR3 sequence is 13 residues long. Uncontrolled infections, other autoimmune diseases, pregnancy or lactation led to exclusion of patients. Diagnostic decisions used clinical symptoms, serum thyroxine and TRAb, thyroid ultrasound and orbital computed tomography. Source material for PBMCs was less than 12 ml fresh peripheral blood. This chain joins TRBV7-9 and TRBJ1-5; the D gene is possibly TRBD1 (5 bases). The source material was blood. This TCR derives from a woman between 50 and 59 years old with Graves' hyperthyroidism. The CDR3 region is CASSLEGDQPQHF. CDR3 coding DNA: TGTGCCAGCAGCTTAGAAGGGGATCAGCCCCAGCATTTT. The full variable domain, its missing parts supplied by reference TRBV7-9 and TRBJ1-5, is DTGVSQNPRHKITKRGQNVTFRCDPISEHNRLYWYRQTLGQGPEFLTYFQNEAQLEKSRLLSDRFSAERPKGSFSTLEIQRTEQGDSAMYLCASSLEGDQPQHFGDGTRLSIL.